Below are 8 T cell receptor beta chains sequenced from a single sample in a study of T cell repertoires in cytomegalovirus infection. Their specific antigens are unknown. In TCRdb, the reads were re-called with MiXCR into one record per CDR3 protein. Altogether hundreds of thousands of distinct CDR3 sequences are present, about 33% being singletons, with the ten largest covering 15% to 20%. The material sequenced was cultured PBMCs, taken from culture after CMV antigen stimulation. The source of these receptors is a human donor in good health (CMV status not recorded). Some clones in this sample may be carry-over from other donors' samples.

The chain recombines TRBV6-5 with TRBJ2-2; 7 nucleotides align to TRBD1. The CDR3 sequence is 15 residues long. The germline gives CDR1 MNHEY, CDR2 SVGAGI. Trimming cost V 8 bases and J 4 bases; bases outside gene matches: 10. CDR3 DNA: TGTGCCAGCCGTGGAGACAGGGTGGGCACCGGGGAGCTGTTTTTT. Residues: CASRGDRVGTGELFF.

The chain employs TRBV20-1 and TRBJ1-1; maybe TRBD1 (5 bases). CDR1 is DFQATT and CDR2 is SNEGSKA in the germline V gene (reference sequence). V lost 3 bases and J lost 1, with 12 bases in between. This CDR3 is 14 amino acids long. CDR3 amino acids: CSASGLQGNTEAFF. The CDR3 DNA sequence: TGCAGTGCTAGCGGGCTGCAGGGGAACACTGAAGCTTTCTTT.

The V gene is TRBV20-1, the J gene TRBJ1-2, with D tentatively TRBD1 (5 bases). Germline-derived CDR1 and CDR2 are DFQATT and SNEGSKA (reference sequence). Trimming took off 0 bases at V and 7 bases at J, with 12 bases between the two ends. The CDR3 has 13 residues. CDR3 region: CSAREDNWSGYTF. CDR3 coding DNA: TGCAGTGCTAGAGAGGACAATTGGTCTGGCTACACCTTC.

This clonotype was observed many times. The rearrangement uses TRBV7-2 and TRBJ2-1; 7 bases match TRBD2. The junction had 3 bases not matched to a gene; V was cut back by 3 bases and J by 1 base. CDR3 length: 15 residues. CDR1 SGHTA and CDR2 FQGNSA come from the germline V gene. This CDR3 reads CASSFSRGSYNEQFF. DNA for the CDR3: TGTGCCAGCAGCTTTTCGCGGGGGTCCTACAATGAGCAGTTCTTC.

The chain couples TRBV10-3 to TRBJ2-1; 7 nucleotides agree with TRBD1. Germline V lookup: CDR1 ENHRY, CDR2 SYGVKD. Trimming at V came to 4 bases and at J to 1 base, leaving 1 base not matched to a gene. This CDR3 has 14 amino acids. CDR3: CAISGTGSYNEQFF. CDR3 coding DNA: TGTGCCATCAGTGGGACAGGTTCCTACAATGAGCAGTTCTTC.

The chain is built from TRBV5-6 and TRBJ2-5; tentatively, D is TRBD1 or TRBD2 (5 bases each). The CDR3 consists of 14 residues. Germline CDR1 and CDR2: SGHDT and YYEEEE. V was cut by 0 bases and J by 6 bases, with 12 bases left in between. The CDR3 DNA follows: TGTGCCAGCAGCTTGGTCGGTGGGACGCAGACCCAGTACTTC. Its translation is CASSLVGGTQTQYF. The full variable domain, its missing parts supplied by reference TRBV5-6 and TRBJ2-5, is DAGVTQSPTHLIKTRGQQVTLRCSPKSGHDTVSWYQQALGQGPQFIFQYYEEEERQRGNFPDRFSGHQFPNYSSELNVNALLLGDSALYLCASSLVGGTQTQYFGPGTRLLVL.

V and J are TRBV30 and TRBJ2-1; TRBD1 matches at 12 bases. The CDR3 runs 13 residues. V lost 5 bases and J lost 8; bases outside the gene matches: 4. The germline V gene encodes CDR1 GTSNPN and CDR2 SVGIG (reference sequence). CDR3 protein: CAWEGQGAHEQFF. The DNA for the CDR3 is TGTGCCTGGGAGGGACAGGGGGCGCATGAGCAGTTCTTC.

There are many counts of this clonotype. The chain employs TRBV7-2 and TRBJ2-1; 12 bases line up with TRBD2. From germline, CDR1 is SGHTA and CDR2 FQGNSA. This CDR3 is built from 17 residues. The V and J ends lost 5 bases and 2 bases, in that order; junction bases with no gene match: 7. CDR3 in amino acids: CASSTRLAGAAYNEQFF. The CDR3 DNA reads TGTGCCAGCAGCACTCGACTAGCGGGAGCGGCCTACAATGAGCAGTTCTTC.